Sequencing of this TCR beta chain was carried out in a study of T cell repertoires in cytomegalovirus infection. The wider study: Public TCR beta signatures indicated both CMV infection and matching HLA type.

Each CDR3 protein gets one entry after TCRdb re-called the reads with MiXCR. The sample lists under 850,000 distinct CDR3 sequences; around 31% were seen once. This clonotype was counted only a few times. Its cognate antigen is unknown. The CDR3 sequence is 15 residues long. Trimming at V came to 5 bases and at J to 5 bases, leaving 8 bases not matched to a gene. Germline-derived CDR1 and CDR2 are SGHTA and FQGNSA. The chain is built from TRBV7-2 and TRBJ2-2; 7 bases agree with TRBD2. This TCR was sampled from a human donor in good health (CMV status not recorded). Some clones in this sample may be carry-over from other donors' samples. The material sequenced was cultured PBMCs, taken from culture after CMV antigen stimulation. CDR3 sequence (DNA): TGTGCCAGCAGCCCAGCATCACTAGCGACCGGGGAGCTGTTTTTT. Amino acids: CASSPASLATGELFF.